This T cell receptor (beta chain) derives from a study of T cell changes during pregnancy in multiple sclerosis. V gave up 3 bases and J gave up 1 base, with 12 bases separating them. The germline gives CDR1 SQVTM, CDR2 ANQGSEA. The CDR3 totals 14 residues. Method: immunoSEQ multiplex PCR; TCRdb's copy keeps in-frame clones and lacks some. This sample has roughly 30,000 clones, with 75% to 90% found just once. Source: CD8+ T cells from peripheral blood mononuclear cells, taken in the second trimester of pregnancy. This TCR came from a female donor with multiple sclerosis, enrolled in a pregnancy study. The rearrangement uses TRBV29-1 and TRBJ1-1; D gene ambiguous. Here the CDR3 reads CSVDGGSKNTEAFF. Written as DNA, the CDR3 is TGCAGCGTTGATGGCGGCAGCAAGAACACTGAAGCTTTCTTT.